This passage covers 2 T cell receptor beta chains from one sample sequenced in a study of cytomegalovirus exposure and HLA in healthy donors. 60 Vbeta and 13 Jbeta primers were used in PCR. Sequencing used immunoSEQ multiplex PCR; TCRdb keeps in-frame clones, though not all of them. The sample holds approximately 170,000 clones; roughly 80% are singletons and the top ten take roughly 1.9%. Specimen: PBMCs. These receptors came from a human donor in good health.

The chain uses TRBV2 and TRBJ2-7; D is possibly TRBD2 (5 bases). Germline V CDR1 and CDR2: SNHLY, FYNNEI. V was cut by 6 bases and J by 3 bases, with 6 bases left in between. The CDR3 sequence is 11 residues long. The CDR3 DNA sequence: TGTGCCAGCAGCACTAGCTACGAGCAGTACTTC. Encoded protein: CASSTSYEQYF.

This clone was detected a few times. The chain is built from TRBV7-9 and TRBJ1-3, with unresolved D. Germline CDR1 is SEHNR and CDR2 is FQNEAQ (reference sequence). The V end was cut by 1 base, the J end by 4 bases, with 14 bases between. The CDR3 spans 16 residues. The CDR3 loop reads CASSLGLDNSGNTIYF. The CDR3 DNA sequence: TGTGCCAGCAGCTTAGGTCTTGACAATTCAGGAAACACCATATATTTT.